A selection of T cell receptor beta chains follows, all from one sample in a study of T cells after somatic rescue of genetic block. Libraries were prepared by immunoSEQ multiplex PCR; TCRdb keeps only in-frame clonotypes and omits some of them. The table lists about 63,000 clones, 92% of them singletons. Material for sequencing was peripheral blood mononuclear cells (PBMCs). These receptors all come from a middle-aged man. CDR3s include the opening cysteine and the closing phenylalanine or tryptophan. The order of the fields is clone size, V gene, J gene, D gene, CDR3 DNA, CDR3 protein. The D gene is left open where the match is weak. Size is omitted from some rows. Given values are once, few, many or a class for expanded clones.

.	TRBV9	TRBJ1-2	.	TGTGCCAGCAGCGCAACACAGGGATCCGGACATGGCTACACCTTC	CASSATQGSGHGYTF
.	TRBV7-6	TRBJ2-3	TRBD2	TGTGCCAGCAGCCTTAGCGGGGGGGCCGGAGATACGCAGTATTTT	CASSLSGGAGDTQYF
.	TRBV18	TRBJ2-2	TRBD2	TGTGCCAGCTCACCAAGGAGGTATAGCGGGGGTACCGGGGAGCTGTTTTTT	CASSPRRYSGGTGELFF
.	TRBV27	TRBJ2-1	TRBD1	TGTGCCAGCAGTTTATGGACAGGATACAATGAGCAGTTCTTC	CASSLWTGYNEQFF
.	TRBV6-6	TRBJ2-2	TRBD1	TGTGCCAGCAGACCGAGACAGGGGGACACCGGGGAGCTGTTTTTT	CASRPRQGDTGELFF
few	TRBV9	TRBJ1-1	.	TGTGCCAGCAGTCCGGTGACAGACGCTGAAGCTTTCTTT	CASSPVTDAEAFF
.	TRBV7-6	TRBJ2-7	TRBD1	TGTGCCAGCAGCTCCCTGCGCGGGACAGGCAAAGGATCCTACGAGCAGTACTTC	CASSSLRGTGKGSYEQYF
.	TRBV18	TRBJ1-2	TRBD1	TGTGCCAGCTCCCCAACGGGACAGGGGACGATTAGCTACACCTTC	CASSPTGQGTISYTF
.	TRBV19	TRBJ2-3	TRBD2	TGTGCCAGTAGTAACCGGGGACTAGCGGGGAGAGATACGCAGTATTTT	CASSNRGLAGRDTQYF
.	TRBV7-2	TRBJ2-3	.	TGTGCCAACAGCTTTCGCGGACTGGCGACAGATACGCAGTATTTT	CANSFRGLATDTQYF
.	TRBV14	TRBJ2-7	TRBD2	TGTGCCAGCAGCCCACTGGGGCTAGCGGGGGGGCACGAGCAGTACTTC	CASSPLGLAGGHEQYF
.	TRBV6-6	TRBJ2-2	.	TGTGCCAGCAGTTACTCGAGAGACAACGGGGAGCTGTTTTTT	CASSYSRDNGELFF
.	TRBV6-1	TRBJ1-5	.	TGTGCCAGCAGTGTGGGGAATCAGCCCCAGCATTTT	CASSVGNQPQHF
.	TRBV25-1	TRBJ1-3	.	TGTGCCAGCAGTGAGCCGTTTGGAAACACCATATATTTT	CASSEPFGNTIYF
.	TRBV7-3	TRBJ1-1	.	TGTGCCAGCAGCTTAATGGGGGGACTTACTGAAGCTTTCTTT	CASSLMGGLTEAFF
.	TRBV25-1	TRBJ1-4	TRBD1	TGTGCCAGCAGTGAACGGAGGACAGGGGTAGAAAAACTGTTTTTT	CASSERRTGVEKLFF
few	TRBV5-4	TRBJ2-7	TRBD1	TGTGCCAGCAGCCAGACGACAGGGGGTTACGAGCAGTACTTC	CASSQTTGGYEQYF
.	TRBV5-8	TRBJ2-5	TRBD2	TGTGCCAGCAGCTTGGCCAGCGGGGTCCGAGAGACCCAGTACTTC	CASSLASGVRETQYF
.	TRBV10-1	TRBJ1-2	TRBD1	TGCGCCAGCAGCTCCGGGACAGGGGGCGGCTACACCTTC	CASSSGTGGGYTF
.	TRBV11-2	TRBJ2-5	TRBD2	TGTGCCAGCAGCCCCCGGACTTGGACTAGCGGGAGAGAGACCCAGTACTTC	CASSPRTWTSGRETQYF
.	TRBV5-6	TRBJ1-2	TRBD1	TGTGCCAGCAGCCCGACAGGGAATTACTATGGCTACACCTTC	CASSPTGNYYGYTF
.	TRBV6-5	TRBJ1-1	.	TGTGCCAGCAGTTACTCACCCGGGACGGAAGCTTTCTTT	CASSYSPGTEAFF
.	TRBV6-5	TRBJ2-7	.	TGTGCCAGCAGTTACTCGTTGGACGGGACCTACGAGCAGTACTTC	CASSYSLDGTYEQYF
.	TRBV6-5	TRBJ2-7	TRBD1	TGTGCCAGCACCTTTAGATCAGGACAGGGATACGAGCAGTACTTC	CASTFRSGQGYEQYF
once	TRBV28	TRBJ2-3	TRBD2	TGTGCCAGCACCAGTAGCGGGAGCACAGATACGCAGTATTTT	CASTSSGSTDTQYF
.	TRBV25-1	TRBJ1-2	.	TGTGCCAGCAGGACTGTCTATGGCTACACCTTC	CASRTVYGYTF
.	TRBV5-4	TRBJ2-7	TRBD1	TGTGCCAGCAGCTTCGGGACAGGGCCCTACGAGCAGTACTTC	CASSFGTGPYEQYF
once	TRBV28	TRBJ2-5	.	TGTGCCAGCAGTCCACAGAGCGGCCAAGAGACCCAGTACTTC	CASSPQSGQETQYF
.	TRBV28	TRBJ2-7	TRBD2	TGTGCCGCGGGGAGGGCCTACGAGCAGTACTTC	CAAGRAYEQYF
once	TRBV11-3	TRBJ2-3	.	TGTGCCAGCAGCTCAGGACGCCCAGATACGCAGTATTTT	CASSSGRPDTQYF
.	TRBV28	TRBJ2-6	TRBD1	TGTGCCAGCACCGGCTGGACAGGGGGCTCTGGGGCCAACGTCCTGACTTTC	CASTGWTGGSGANVLTF
.	TRBV5-1	TRBJ2-7	.	TGCGCCAGCAGCTTGGTGGTCAGCCCCTACGAGCAGTACTTC	CASSLVVSPYEQYF
.	TRBV7-2	TRBJ1-2	TRBD1	TGTGCCAGCAGCCTCAACAGGGGAAATAGATATGGCTACACCTTC	CASSLNRGNRYGYTF
few	TRBV5-1	TRBJ2-5	TRBD2	TGCGCCAGCAGCACCGGGACTAGCGGAGTCTGGGGGGAGACCCAGTACTTC	CASSTGTSGVWGETQYF
.	TRBV7-9	TRBJ2-3	.	TGTGCCAGCAGGCCCCCAGACCTCCCGGGCAGCACAGATACGCAGTATTTT	CASRPPDLPGSTDTQYF
.	TRBV27	TRBJ2-2	.	TGTGCCAGCAGGGGGGTCTCTATGGCGGCCGGGGAGCTGTTTTTT	CASRGVSMAAGELFF
.	TRBV2	TRBJ1-2	.	TGTGCCAGCAGGAGTAACTATGGCTACACCTTC	CASRSNYGYTF
.	TRBV11-1	TRBJ2-7	.	TGTGCCAGCAGCTACGACGTGACAGGCAACTCCTACGAGCAGTACTTC	CASSYDVTGNSYEQYF
.	TRBV15	TRBJ1-1	.	TGTGCCACCAGCAGAGATAGGAATACTGAAGCTTTCTTT	CATSRDRNTEAFF
.	TRBV5-4	TRBJ2-2	.	TGTGCCAGCAGCTTGGTAGGGGGGGATGGCACCGGGGAGCTGTTTTTT	CASSLVGGDGTGELFF
.	TRBV21-1	TRBJ1-1	.	TGTGCCAGCAGCCAGGCGGGGACAGGGGAAGCTTTCTTT	CASSQAGTGEAFF
.	TRBV28	TRBJ2-1	.	TGTGCCAGTATAGGTCGGCGGAAGTCCTACAATGAGCAGTTCTTC	CASIGRRKSYNEQFF
.	TRBV9	TRBJ2-5	.	TGTGCCAGCAGCGTAGAAGAGACCCAGTACTTC	CASSVEETQYF
.	TRBV7-9	TRBJ2-3	.	TGTGCCAGCAGCTTAGTCCAGAAAACAGATACGCAGTATTTT	CASSLVQKTDTQYF
once	TRBV6-6	TRBJ1-5	TRBD1	TGTGCCAGCAGTTACGGACAGGCGGGGCAGCCCCAGCATTTT	CASSYGQAGQPQHF
.	TRBV4-1	TRBJ2-2	TRBD1	TGCGCCAGCAGCCTCAAAGGGGGCCCGGGGACCGGGGAGCTGTTTTTT	CASSLKGGPGTGELFF
.	TRBV6-1	TRBJ2-7	.	TGTGCCAGCACCCACGTGTCCAGCTCCTACGAGCAGTACTTC	CASTHVSSSYEQYF
.	TRBV6-1	TRBJ2-5	.	TGTGCCAGCAGTGAAGGTCTTCCTCGCGGAGAGACCCAGTACTTC	CASSEGLPRGETQYF
.	TRBV4-1	TRBJ1-1	TRBD1	TGCGCCAGCAGCCAAGAGAGATGGCGCAGGGGGGGTACTGAAGCTTTCTTT	CASSQERWRRGGTEAFF
.	TRBV25-1	TRBJ2-3	.	TGTGCCAGCACCCAGGCGGGCAGCACAGATACGCAGTATTTT	CASTQAGSTDTQYF
.	TRBV5-1	TRBJ2-1	.	TGCGCCAGCAGCTTGGTGGGACCACAGGGCAACAATGAGCAGTTCTTC	CASSLVGPQGNNEQFF
.	TRBV6-5	TRBJ2-7	.	TGTGCCAGCAGTGCCTTGCCTAAATCCGAGCAGTACTTC	CASSALPKSEQYF